This T cell receptor beta chain is drawn from a study of T-cell reconstitution after alpha-beta-depleted transplantation in children. Unique molecular identifiers tagged the TCRbeta library. Using its own MiXCR run on the PCR reads, TCRdb lists one record per CDR3 protein. The sample lists some 300,000 distinct CDR3 sequences, over 9% occurring once. This clonotype showed up many times. Its antigen is unknown. Regarding the study as a whole: When one year had passed after transplant, most T-cell counts and diversity came from newly produced T cells. Reports say that about two months after transplant, the alpha-beta T cells came out of several hundred graft clones that had expanded. There were some patients whose high TCRbeta diversity at day 60 came from surviving recipient T cells and thymic progenitors.

V lost 4 bases, J lost 3 bases, and 8 bases stayed unmatched. Germline V CDR1 and CDR2: SGHKS, YYEKEE (reference sequence). The CDR3 runs to 15 residues. Sequenced here: PBMCs, sampled before TCRalphabeta/CD19-depleted stem cell transplant. This sequence originates from a boy less than two years old with acute myeloid leukemia, due to receive a stem cell transplant. This rearrangement joins TRBV5-5 to TRBJ2-7; 9 bases align to TRBD1. CDR3 loop: CASSLRDRALYEQYF. Written as DNA, the CDR3 is TGTGCCAGCAGCCTCCGGGACAGGGCGCTCTACGAGCAGTACTTC.